Each of the 21 T cell receptor beta chains below was sequenced from the same sample in a study of CD8 T cells in Susac syndrome. Random hexamers served to reverse transcribe roughly 0.45 to 1 ug RNA. MiXCR, applied by TCRdb to the immunoSEQ multiplex PCR reads, yields one record per CDR3 protein. The sample lists around 270,000 distinct CDR3 sequences; over 75% were seen once. Source material: CD8+ T cells from PBMCs. Receptors were obtained from a human donor with multiple sclerosis.

The J gene is TRBJ1-2, the V gene TRBV19; TRBD1 aligns across 7 bases. V was clipped by 7 bases and J by 3 bases; unmatched bases: 11. CDR3 length: 15 residues. Germline-derived CDR1 and CDR2 are LNHDA and SQIVND (reference sequence). The CDR3 DNA follows: TGTGCCAGTACCAACGTCGACACAGGGGACTATGGCTACACCTTC. Its translation is CASTNVDTGDYGYTF.

This clonotype has a handful of counts. This chain links TRBV4-3 with TRBJ2-7; possibly TRBD2 for D (6 bases). V lost 2 bases to trimming and J lost 2 bases, with 10 bases between them. CDR1 LGHNA and CDR2 YSLEER come from the germline V gene. This CDR3 spans 14 amino acids. The CDR3 reads CASSQMEGPYEQYF. CDR3 DNA: TGCGCCAGCAGCCAAATGGAGGGTCCCTACGAGCAGTACTTC.

The chain recombines TRBV27 with TRBJ1-1; D gene ambiguous. The CDR3 has 14 amino acids. Germline CDR1 reads MNHEY; CDR2 reads SMNVEV (reference sequence). V was shortened by 1 base and J by 2 bases, with 8 bases between the two germline ends. The chain's CDR3 is CASSLLSVNTEAFF. The DNA for the CDR3 is TGTGCCAGCAGTTTATTGAGTGTTAACACTGAAGCTTTCTTT.

As concerns this clonotype: At one of its ends the junction is not consistent with the germline gene, which may arise from a read error. The rearrangement links TRBV28 to TRBJ2-7; 11 positions match TRBD2. The CDR3 runs 15 residues. Germline loops: CDR1 MDHEN, CDR2 SYDVKM. The CDR3 here is CASSPLFTGTSGIIF. The CDR3 DNA follows: TGTGCCAGCAGTCCCCTCTTTACCGGGACTAGCGGAATCATCTTC.

This sequence joins TRBV20-1 and TRBJ2-2, with D uncertain. The CDR3 is 18 residues long. Germline values: CDR1 DFQATT, CDR2 SNEGSKA (reference sequence). The V and J ends lost 0 bases and 0 bases respectively, with 17 bases between them. The CDR3 bases are TGCAGTGCTAGAGATCTTGGCGTTAGCCTCGCGAACACCGGGGAGCTGTTTTTT. Translating gives CSARDLGVSLANTGELFF.

This rearrangement joins TRBV19 to TRBJ1-2; possible D gene TRBD1, 5 bases. The CDR3 is 12 amino acids. CDR1 LNHDA and CDR2 SQIVND come from the germline V gene (reference sequence). With 9 bases removed from V and 3 bases from J, the gap between germline ends came to 11 bases. In DNA, the CDR3 is TGTGCCAGCCGGGACTTCGACTATGGCTACACCTTC. Translation gives CASRDFDYGYTF.

The chain carries TRBV13 and TRBJ1-1, with D unresolved. V was shortened by 4 bases and J by 4 bases, with 10 bases between the two germline ends. The CDR3 extends over 13 amino acids. CDR1 is PRHDT and CDR2 is FYEKMQ in the germline V gene (reference sequence). This chain's CDR3 is CASSWMGGTEAFF. In nucleotides, the CDR3 is TGTGCCAGCAGCTGGATGGGAGGCACTGAAGCTTTCTTT.

V gene TRBV6-2 or TRBV6-3 combines with J gene TRBJ1-2, with D unclear. Per the germline V gene, CDR1 is MNHEY and CDR2 is SVGEGT. V lost 4 bases, J lost 3 bases, and 24 bases lay in between. The CDR3 has 18 amino acids. The CDR3 here is CASSSILKDGSKDYGYTF. In DNA form, the CDR3 reads TGTGCCAGCAGTTCCATACTGAAAGACGGGAGTAAGGACTATGGCTACACCTTC.

This chain joins TRBV6-1 and TRBJ1-5; possibly TRBD1 for D (6 bases). The V and J ends lost 4 bases and 7 bases respectively, with 20 bases between them. The CDR3 has 16 amino acids. Germline CDR1 and CDR2: MNHNS and SASEGT. DNA for the CDR3: TGTGCCAGCAGTGCGGTCTGGGGGGCGGACCCCCAGCCCCAGCATTTT. Translated, it gives CASSAVWGADPQPQHF.

This clonotype showed up just a few times. The J gene is TRBJ2-3, the V gene TRBV12-3 or TRBV12-4; 12 bases line up with TRBD2. Germline trimming cut 7 bases from V and 5 bases from J; bases unmatched to any gene: 19. The CDR3 covers 19 residues. The DNA of the CDR3 is TGTGCCAGCATCCCCGGAGGGTCTAGCGGGAGGGATGAGGAAGATACGCAGTATTTT. As protein: CASIPGGSSGRDEEDTQYF.

This clonotype has more than one count but fewer than ten. This chain uses TRBV5-4 with TRBJ2-3, with a possible D match to TRBD2 (5 bases). The CDR3 is 14 amino acids. Trimming removed 3 bases from V and 1 base from J, with 9 bases in between. CDR1 and CDR2 (germline): SGHNT, YYREEE (reference sequence). Here the CDR3 reads CASSYSGGTDTQYF. The CDR3 DNA reads as TGTGCCAGCAGCTATTCCGGGGGCACAGATACGCAGTATTTT.

This clonotype was observed a few times. The rearrangement uses TRBV7-3 and TRBJ2-1, with D possibly being TRBD2 (7 bases). CDR3 size: 15 residues. Trimming took 6 bases from V and 7 from J, leaving 19 bases between them. CDR1 is SGHTA, CDR2 FQGTGA, per germline. The CDR3 DNA reads as TGTGCCAGCAGGGCAACTAGCAAGGGGGGGAATGAGCAGTTCTTC. Its protein is CASRATSKGGNEQFF.

This chain uses TRBV7-2 with TRBJ2-1; D remains unclear. The CDR3 loop spans 13 amino acids. CDR1 and CDR2 from the germline V gene are SGHTA and FQGNSA. V gave up 2 bases and J gave up 8 bases, with 10 bases separating them. This chain's CDR3 is CASSLSEWDEQFF. Here the CDR3 DNA reads TGTGCCAGCAGCTTATCGGAGTGGGATGAGCAGTTCTTC.

This sequence joins TRBV6-4 and TRBJ2-7; 7 nucleotides line up with TRBD1. This CDR3 region has 14 residues. Germline V gene lookup returns CDR1 MRHNA and CDR2 SNTAGT. V dropped 4 bases and J dropped 10; count of bases not matched to a gene: 13. CDR3 loop: CASSGFDDRVKQYF. The CDR3 nucleotides are TGTGCCAGCAGTGGTTTTGATGACAGGGTGAAACAGTACTTC.

The chain carries TRBV28 and TRBJ2-5; D perhaps matches TRBD1 (6 bases). Deletions cut 8 bases from V and 5 bases from J, with 15 bases between. CDR3 size: 13 residues. From germline, CDR1 is MDHEN and CDR2 SYDVKM. The CDR3: CASEGGHDETQYF. DNA of the CDR3: TGTGCCAGCGAAGGGGGACACGACGAGACCCAGTACTTC.

V gene TRBV11-3 combines with J gene TRBJ2-2; 7 nucleotides line up with TRBD2. The V and J ends lost 1 base and 0 bases, in that order; junction bases with no gene match: 8. CDR3 length equals 18 residues. Germline V gene lookup returns CDR1 SGHNT and CDR2 YENEEA. The chain's CDR3 is CASSLGGSLKSNTGELFF. CDR3 nucleotides: TGTGCCAGCAGCTTAGGCGGGAGTTTGAAGTCGAACACCGGGGAGCTGTTTTTT.

This clonotype was seen only a few times. The CDR3 DNA is TGTGCTAGTGGTTTGACTAGCGGGGTTGACAATGAGCAGTTCTTC. It yields the protein CASGLTSGVDNEQFF. The chain couples TRBV12-5 to TRBJ2-1; 10 bases are shared with TRBD2. The CDR3 extends over 15 amino acids. Germline values: CDR1 LGHNT, CDR2 FRNRAP. The trim removed 2 bases at V and 5 bases at J, leaving 3 bases unmatched.

The rearrangement links TRBV28 to TRBJ1-2; maybe TRBD1 (5 bases). There are 14 residues in the CDR3. Trimming stripped 2 bases from V and 6 bases from J, with 13 bases between. CDR1 and CDR2 (germline): MDHEN, SYDVKM. This CDR3 reads CASSLDSLVHGYTF. The CDR3 bases are TGTGCCAGCAGTTTAGACAGCCTTGTCCATGGCTACACCTTC.

V usage is TRBV9 and J usage is TRBJ2-2; perhaps TRBD2 as D (5 bases). The CDR3 sequence is 16 residues long. Per germline, CDR1 SGDLS and CDR2 YYNGEE. Deletions cut 0 bases from V and 4 bases from J, with 13 bases between. CDR3 nucleotides: TGTGCCAGCAGCGTAGCAAGGCGGGTGGGCACCGGGGAGCTGTTTTTT. Translating it yields CASSVARRVGTGELFF.

The gene calls are TRBV11-2 and TRBJ1-2, with a weak D call TRBD1 (5 bases). CDR3 length: 14 amino acids. The germline V gene has CDR1 SGHAT and CDR2 FQNNGV. Trimming pared 6 bases from V and 0 bases from J, leaving 11 bases between. For the CDR3, the DNA is TGTGCCAGCAGGGAGGGACGGGCTAACTATGGCTACACCTTC. This translates into CASREGRANYGYTF.

This clonotype appeared a single time. The J gene is TRBJ2-7, the V gene TRBV19, with TRBD1 identical over 10 bases. The CDR3 runs 15 residues. Germline V gene sequence: CDR1 LNHDA, CDR2 SQIVND (reference sequence). J gave up 4 bases and V 7 bases, and 10 bases lay outside the gene matches. CDR3 loop: CASTAGGQGGYEQYF. CDR3 in DNA: TGTGCCAGTACCGCTGGAGGACAGGGGGGTTACGAGCAGTACTTC.